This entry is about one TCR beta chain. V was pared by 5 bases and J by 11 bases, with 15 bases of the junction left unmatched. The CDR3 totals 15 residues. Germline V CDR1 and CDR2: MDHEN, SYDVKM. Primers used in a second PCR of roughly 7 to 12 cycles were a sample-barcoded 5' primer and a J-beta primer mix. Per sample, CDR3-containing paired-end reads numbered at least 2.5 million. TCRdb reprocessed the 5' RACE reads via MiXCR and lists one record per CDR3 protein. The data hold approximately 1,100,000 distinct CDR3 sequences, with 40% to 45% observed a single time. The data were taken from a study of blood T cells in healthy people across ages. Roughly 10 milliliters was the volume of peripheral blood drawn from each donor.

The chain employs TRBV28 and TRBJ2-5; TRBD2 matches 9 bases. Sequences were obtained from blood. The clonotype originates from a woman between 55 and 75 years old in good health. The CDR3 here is CASSRAGGPNNEQYF. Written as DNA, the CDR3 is TGTGCCAGCAGTAGAGCGGGAGGCCCTAACAATGAGCAGTACTTC.